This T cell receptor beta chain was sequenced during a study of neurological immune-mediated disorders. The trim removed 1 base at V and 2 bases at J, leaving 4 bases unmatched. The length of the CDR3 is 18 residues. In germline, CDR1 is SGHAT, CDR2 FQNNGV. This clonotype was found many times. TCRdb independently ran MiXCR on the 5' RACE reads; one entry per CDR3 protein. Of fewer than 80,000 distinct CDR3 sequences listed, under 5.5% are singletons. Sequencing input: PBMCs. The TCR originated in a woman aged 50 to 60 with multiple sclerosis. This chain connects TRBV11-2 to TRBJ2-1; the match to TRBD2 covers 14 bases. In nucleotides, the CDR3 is TGTGCCAGCAGCTTAGCGAGGACTAGCGGGGGGCCCTACAATGAGCAGTTCTTC. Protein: CASSLARTSGGPYNEQFF.